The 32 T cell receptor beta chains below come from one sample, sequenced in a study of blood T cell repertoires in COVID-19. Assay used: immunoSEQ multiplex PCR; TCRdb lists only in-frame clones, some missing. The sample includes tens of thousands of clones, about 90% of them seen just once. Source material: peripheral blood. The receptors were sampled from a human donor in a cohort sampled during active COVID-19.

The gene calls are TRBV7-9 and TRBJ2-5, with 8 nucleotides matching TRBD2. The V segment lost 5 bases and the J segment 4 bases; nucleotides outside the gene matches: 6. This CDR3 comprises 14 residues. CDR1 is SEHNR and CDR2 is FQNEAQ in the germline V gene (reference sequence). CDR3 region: CASSASGGRETQYF. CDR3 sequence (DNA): TGTGCCAGCAGCGCCTCGGGGGGGCGAGAGACCCAGTACTTC.

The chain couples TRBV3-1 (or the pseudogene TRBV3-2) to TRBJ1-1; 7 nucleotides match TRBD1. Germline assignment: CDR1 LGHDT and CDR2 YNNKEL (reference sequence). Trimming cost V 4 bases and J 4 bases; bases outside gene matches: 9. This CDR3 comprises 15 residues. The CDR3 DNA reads TGTGCCAGCAGCCTCCTCCCCGACAGGGTCACTGAAGCTTTCTTT. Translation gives CASSLLPDRVTEAFF.

CDR3 coding DNA: TGTGCCAGCAGCACTCCGGGACTAGCATCCGACACGCAGTATTTT. This gives the protein CASSTPGLASDTQYF. V and J are TRBV21-1 and TRBJ2-3; TRBD2 was called by the table and not checked on the DNA. TRBV21-1 is labeled a pseudogene. CDR3 length: 15 residues.

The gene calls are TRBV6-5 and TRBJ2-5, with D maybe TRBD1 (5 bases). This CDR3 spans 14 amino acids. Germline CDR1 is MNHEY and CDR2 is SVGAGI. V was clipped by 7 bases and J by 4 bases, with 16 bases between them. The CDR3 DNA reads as TGTGCCAGCACTGCGGCTTGGCAGGGAGAGACCCAGTACTTC. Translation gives CASTAAWQGETQYF.

CDR3 sequence: CAAGGGGRSEQYF. In DNA, the CDR3 is TGTGCCGCTGGAGGGGGAGGGAGGAGCGAGCAGTACTTC. The chain joins TRBV6-5 to TRBJ2-7; TRBD2 is a possible D gene (7 bases). Trimming shortened V by 11 bases and J by 6 bases, and 20 bases separated the two germline ends. Germline CDR1 is MNHEY and CDR2 is SVGAGI. The CDR3 is made up of 13 amino acids.

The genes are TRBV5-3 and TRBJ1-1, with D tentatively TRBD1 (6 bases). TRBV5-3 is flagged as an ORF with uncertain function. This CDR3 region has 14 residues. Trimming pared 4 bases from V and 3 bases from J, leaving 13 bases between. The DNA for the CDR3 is TGTGCCAGAAGCCCGTGGACAGCCGACACTGAAGCTTTCTTT. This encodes CARSPWTADTEAFF.

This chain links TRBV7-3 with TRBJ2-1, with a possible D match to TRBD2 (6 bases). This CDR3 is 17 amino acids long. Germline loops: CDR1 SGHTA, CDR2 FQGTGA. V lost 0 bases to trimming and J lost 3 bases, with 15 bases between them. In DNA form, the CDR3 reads TGTGCCAGCAGCTTAACTCATGGAGGGGTGTACTACAATGAGCAGTTCTTC. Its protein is CASSLTHGGVYYNEQFF. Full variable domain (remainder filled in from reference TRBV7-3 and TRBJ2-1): GAGVSQTPSNKVTEKGKYVELRCDPISGHTALYWYRQSLGQGPEFLIYFQGTGAADDSGLPNDRFFAVRPEGSVSTLKIQRTERGDSAVYLCASSLTHGGVYYNEQFFGPGTRLTVL.

DNA for the CDR3: TGTGCCAGCAGATCGACCCCGGGAGTGGGCACAGATACGCAGTATTTT. Translated: CASRSTPGVGTDTQYF. The rearrangement links TRBV3-1 (or the pseudogene TRBV3-2) to TRBJ2-3; TRBD2 might be the D (6 bases). This CDR3 contains 16 residues. Germline CDR1 is LGHDT and CDR2 is YNNKEL (reference sequence). Between the trimmed V and J ends, which lost 6 bases and 1 base, there was a span of 17 bases.

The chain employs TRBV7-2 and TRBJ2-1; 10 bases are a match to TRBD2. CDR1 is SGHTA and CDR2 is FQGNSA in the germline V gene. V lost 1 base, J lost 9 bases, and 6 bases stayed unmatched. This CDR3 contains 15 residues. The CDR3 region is CASSLETSGASEQFF. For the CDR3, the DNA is TGTGCCAGCAGCTTAGAAACTAGCGGGGCTTCTGAGCAGTTCTTC.

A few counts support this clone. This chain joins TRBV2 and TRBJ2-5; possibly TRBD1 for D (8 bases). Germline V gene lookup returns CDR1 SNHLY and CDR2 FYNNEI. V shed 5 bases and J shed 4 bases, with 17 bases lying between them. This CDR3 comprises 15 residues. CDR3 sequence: CASSWTRGTGETQYF. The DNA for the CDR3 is TGTGCCAGCAGTTGGACTAGAGGGACAGGAGAGACCCAGTACTTC.

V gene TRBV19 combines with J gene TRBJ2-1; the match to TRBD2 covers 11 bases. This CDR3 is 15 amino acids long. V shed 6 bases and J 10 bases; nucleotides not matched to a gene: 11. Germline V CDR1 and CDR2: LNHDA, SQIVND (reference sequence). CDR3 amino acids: CASSPGLADLGEQFF. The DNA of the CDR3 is TGTGCCAGTAGCCCGGGACTAGCGGACCTTGGGGAGCAGTTCTTC.

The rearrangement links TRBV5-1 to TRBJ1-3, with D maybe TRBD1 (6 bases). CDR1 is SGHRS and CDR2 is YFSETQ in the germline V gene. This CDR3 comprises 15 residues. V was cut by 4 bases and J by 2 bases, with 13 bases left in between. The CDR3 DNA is TGCGCCAGCAGCCGCACCGGGACACCTGGAAACACCATATATTTT. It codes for CASSRTGTPGNTIYF. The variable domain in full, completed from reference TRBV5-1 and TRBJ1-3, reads KAGVTQTPRYLIKTRGQQVTLSCSPISGHRSVSWYQQTPGQGLQFLFEYFSETQRNKGNFPGRFSGRQFSNSRSEMNVSTLELGDSALYLCASSRTGTPGNTIYFGEGSWLTVV.

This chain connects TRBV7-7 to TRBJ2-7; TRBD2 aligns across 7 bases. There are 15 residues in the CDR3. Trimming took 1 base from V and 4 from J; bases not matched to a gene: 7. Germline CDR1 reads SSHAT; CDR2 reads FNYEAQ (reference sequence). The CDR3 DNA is TGTGCCAGCAGCTTAGGTTCAAGCGGGGAGTACGAGCAGTACTTC. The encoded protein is CASSLGSSGEYEQYF.

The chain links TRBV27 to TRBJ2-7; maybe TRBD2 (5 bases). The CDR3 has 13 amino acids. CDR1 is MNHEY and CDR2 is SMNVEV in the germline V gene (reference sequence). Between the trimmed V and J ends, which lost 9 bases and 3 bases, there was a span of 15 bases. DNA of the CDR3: TGTGCCAGTAGCGAGGATTTGGACTACGAGCAGTACTTC. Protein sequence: CASSEDLDYEQYF.

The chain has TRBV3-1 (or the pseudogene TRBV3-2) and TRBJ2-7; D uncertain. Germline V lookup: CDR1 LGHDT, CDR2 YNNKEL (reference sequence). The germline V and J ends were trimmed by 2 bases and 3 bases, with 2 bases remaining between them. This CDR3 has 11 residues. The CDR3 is CASSQLYEQYF. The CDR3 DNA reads TGTGCCAGCAGCCAACTCTACGAGCAGTACTTC.

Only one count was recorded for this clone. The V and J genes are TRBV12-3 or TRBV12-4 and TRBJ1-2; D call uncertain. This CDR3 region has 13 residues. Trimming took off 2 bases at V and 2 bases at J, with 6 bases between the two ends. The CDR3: CASSLSGNYGYTF. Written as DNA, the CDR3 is TGTGCCAGCAGTTTATCAGGAAACTATGGCTACACCTTC.

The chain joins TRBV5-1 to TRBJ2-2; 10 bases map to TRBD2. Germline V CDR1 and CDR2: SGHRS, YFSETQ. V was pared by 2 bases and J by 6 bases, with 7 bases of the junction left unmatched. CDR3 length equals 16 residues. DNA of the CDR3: TGCGCCAGCAGCTTAGCGGGAGGGCCAGGGGCCGGGGAGCTGTTTTTT. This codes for CASSLAGGPGAGELFF.

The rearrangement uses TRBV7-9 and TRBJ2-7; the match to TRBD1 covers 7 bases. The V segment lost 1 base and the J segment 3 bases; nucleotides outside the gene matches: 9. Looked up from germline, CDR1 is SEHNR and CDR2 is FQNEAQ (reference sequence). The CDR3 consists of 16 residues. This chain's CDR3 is CASSLGVGQVSYEQYF. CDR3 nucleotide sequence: TGTGCCAGCAGCTTAGGGGTTGGACAGGTGAGCTACGAGCAGTACTTC.

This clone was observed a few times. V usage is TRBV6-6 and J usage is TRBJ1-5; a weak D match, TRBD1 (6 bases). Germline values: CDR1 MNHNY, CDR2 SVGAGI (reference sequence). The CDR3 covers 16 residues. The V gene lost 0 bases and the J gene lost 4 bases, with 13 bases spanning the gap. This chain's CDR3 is CASSYSGTLENQPQHF. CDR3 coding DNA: TGTGCCAGCAGTTACTCCGGGACACTTGAAAATCAGCCCCAGCATTTT.

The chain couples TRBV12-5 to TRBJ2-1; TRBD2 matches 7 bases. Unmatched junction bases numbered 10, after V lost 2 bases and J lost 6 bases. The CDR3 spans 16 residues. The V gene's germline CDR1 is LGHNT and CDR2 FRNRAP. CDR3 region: CASGLKLAELFNEQFF. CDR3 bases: TGTGCTAGTGGTTTGAAGCTAGCGGAGCTCTTCAATGAGCAGTTCTTC.

The CDR3, as DNA: TGTGCCATCAGGGACTCGACAGGGGGCGGTAACAATGAGCAGTTCTTC. The encoded protein is CAIRDSTGGGNNEQFF. The chain recombines TRBV10-3 with TRBJ2-1; TRBD1 matches 10 bases. Germline values: CDR1 ENHRY, CDR2 SYGVKD. The CDR3 is 16 amino acids. Trimming took 6 bases from V and 5 from J; bases not matched to a gene: 10.

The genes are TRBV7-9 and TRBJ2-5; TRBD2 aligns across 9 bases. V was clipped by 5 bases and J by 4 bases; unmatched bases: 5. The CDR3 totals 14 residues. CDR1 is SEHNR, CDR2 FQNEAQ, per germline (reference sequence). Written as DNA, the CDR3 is TGTGCCAGCAGCCCCGGGACTAGCCCAGAGACCCAGTACTTC. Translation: CASSPGTSPETQYF.

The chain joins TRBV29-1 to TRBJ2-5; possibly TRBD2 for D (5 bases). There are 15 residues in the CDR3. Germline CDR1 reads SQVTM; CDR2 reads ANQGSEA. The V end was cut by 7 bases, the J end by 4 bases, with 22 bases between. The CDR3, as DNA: TGCAGCGCTGATCAGGCCTCCTCTGCGGGAGAGACCCAGTACTTC. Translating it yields CSADQASSAGETQYF.

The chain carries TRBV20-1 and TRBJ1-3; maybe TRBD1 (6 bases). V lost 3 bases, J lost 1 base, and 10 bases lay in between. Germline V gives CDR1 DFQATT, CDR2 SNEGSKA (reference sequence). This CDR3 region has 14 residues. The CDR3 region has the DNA TGCAGTGCTAGTGCAGGGGCGTCTGGAAACACCATATATTTT. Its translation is CSASAGASGNTIYF.

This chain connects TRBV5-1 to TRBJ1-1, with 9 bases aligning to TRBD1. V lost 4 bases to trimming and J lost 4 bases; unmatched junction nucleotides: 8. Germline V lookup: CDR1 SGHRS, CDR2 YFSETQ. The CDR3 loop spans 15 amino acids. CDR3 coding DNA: TGCGCCAGCAGCCCCACAGGGGGCGTCGGCACTGAAGCTTTCTTT. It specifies CASSPTGGVGTEAFF.

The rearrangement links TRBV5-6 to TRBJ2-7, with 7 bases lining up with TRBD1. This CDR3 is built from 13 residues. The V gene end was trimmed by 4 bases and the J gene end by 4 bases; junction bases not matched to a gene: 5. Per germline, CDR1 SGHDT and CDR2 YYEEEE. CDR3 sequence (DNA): TGTGCCAGCAGCGTTTCCAGGGGGTACGAGCAGTACTTC. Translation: CASSVSRGYEQYF.

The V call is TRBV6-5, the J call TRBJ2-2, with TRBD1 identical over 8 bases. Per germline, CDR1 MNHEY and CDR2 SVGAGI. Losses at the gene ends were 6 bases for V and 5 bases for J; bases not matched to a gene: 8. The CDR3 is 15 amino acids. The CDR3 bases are TGTGCCAGCAGAGGACAGGGTCTCTGGACCGGGGAGCTGTTTTTT. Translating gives CASRGQGLWTGELFF.

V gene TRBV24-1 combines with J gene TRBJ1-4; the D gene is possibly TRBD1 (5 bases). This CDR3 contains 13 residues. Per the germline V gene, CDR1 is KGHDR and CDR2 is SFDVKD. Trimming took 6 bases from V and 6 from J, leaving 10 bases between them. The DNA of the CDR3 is TGTGCCACCAGTCAGGGTGGAGATGAAAAACTGTTTTTT. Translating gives CATSQGGDEKLFF.

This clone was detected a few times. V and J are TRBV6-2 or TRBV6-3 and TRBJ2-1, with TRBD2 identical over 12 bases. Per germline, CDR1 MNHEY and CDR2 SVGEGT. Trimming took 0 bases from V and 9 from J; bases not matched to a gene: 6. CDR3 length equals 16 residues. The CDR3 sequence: CASSYSKLAGGGEQFF. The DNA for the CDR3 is TGTGCCAGCAGTTACTCGAAACTAGCGGGGGGCGGTGAGCAGTTCTTC.

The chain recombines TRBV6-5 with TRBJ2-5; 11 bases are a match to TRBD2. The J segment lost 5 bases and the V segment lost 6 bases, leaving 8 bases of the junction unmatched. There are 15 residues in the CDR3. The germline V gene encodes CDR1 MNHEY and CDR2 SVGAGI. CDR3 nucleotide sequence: TGTGCCAGCAGACTTAGCGGGGGGGCTGGGGAGACCCAGTACTTC. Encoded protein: CASRLSGGAGETQYF.

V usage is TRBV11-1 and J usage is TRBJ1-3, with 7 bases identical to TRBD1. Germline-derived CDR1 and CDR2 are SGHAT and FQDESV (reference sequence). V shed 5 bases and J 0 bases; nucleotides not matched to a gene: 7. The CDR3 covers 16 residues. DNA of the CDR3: TGTGCCAGCAGCCCAAGGGACAGCCCCTCTGGAAACACCATATATTTT. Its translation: CASSPRDSPSGNTIYF.

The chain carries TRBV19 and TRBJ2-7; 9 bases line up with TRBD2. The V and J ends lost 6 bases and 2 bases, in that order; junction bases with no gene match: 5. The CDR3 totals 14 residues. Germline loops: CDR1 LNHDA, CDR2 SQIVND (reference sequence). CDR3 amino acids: CASRGREGTYEQYF. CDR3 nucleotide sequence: TGTGCCAGTAGGGGGCGGGAGGGAACCTACGAGCAGTACTTC.